Listed here are 23 T cell receptor beta chains from one sample, sequenced in a study of blood T cell repertoires in COVID-19. Clones were read by immunoSEQ multiplex PCR, and TCRdb kept only the in-frame ones, dropping some. The repertoire consists of about 57,000 clones, with 80% to 90% occurring once and the leading ten covering approximately 3.5%. The material sequenced was PBMCs or T cells enriched from blood (not recorded which). The receptors come from a woman aged 35 to 49 with acute COVID-19.

The chain combines TRBV10-3 with TRBJ2-6; weak D call: TRBD2 (6 bases). Trimming left V 3 bases short and J 3 bases short, with 18 bases between. CDR1 is ENHRY, CDR2 SYGVKD, per germline. The CDR3 loop spans 18 amino acids. The chain's CDR3 is CAISDARRGSGGANVLTF. The CDR3 DNA is TGTGCCATCAGTGACGCACGGAGGGGATCGGGTGGGGCCAACGTCCTGACTTTC.

Only one count was recorded for this clone. The chain combines TRBV5-5 with TRBJ1-4, with D uncertain. Trimming pared 0 bases from V and 7 bases from J, leaving 13 bases between. CDR1 SGHKS and CDR2 YYEKEE come from the germline V gene (reference sequence). The CDR3 is made up of 15 amino acids. As DNA, the CDR3 is TGTGCCAGCAGCTTGGCCGGTACCAACGGTGAAAAACTGTTTTTT. As protein: CASSLAGTNGEKLFF.

The J gene is TRBJ2-7, the V gene TRBV7-9; 13 positions match TRBD2. Germline V gene lookup returns CDR1 SEHNR and CDR2 FQNEAQ (reference sequence). Trimming cost V 5 bases and J 1 base; bases outside gene matches: 2. The CDR3 is made up of 15 amino acids. The CDR3 loop is CASSRLAGGSYEQYF. Written as DNA, the CDR3 is TGTGCCAGCAGCAGACTAGCGGGAGGTTCCTACGAGCAGTACTTC.

The genes are TRBV7-2 and TRBJ2-7; D is undetermined. CDR1 is SGHTA and CDR2 is FQGNSA in the germline V gene. CDR3 length: 15 amino acids. V gave up 0 bases and J gave up 3 bases, with 12 bases separating them. Here the CDR3 DNA reads TGTGCCAGCAGCTTAGCTCGGAGCGATTACTACGAGCAGTACTTC. Translation: CASSLARSDYYEQYF.

The V call is TRBV6-5, the J call TRBJ2-5; 8 positions match TRBD2. The V segment lost 10 bases and the J segment 1 base; nucleotides outside the gene matches: 8. The length of the CDR3 is 14 residues. Germline V lookup: CDR1 MNHEY, CDR2 SVGAGI. The CDR3 nucleotides read TGTGCCACCCGGACTAGCTGGGGCCAAGAGACCCAGTACTTC. It yields the protein CATRTSWGQETQYF.

The J gene is TRBJ1-2, the V gene TRBV29-1; 8 bases map to TRBD1. This CDR3 is built from 13 residues. CDR1 and CDR2 (germline): SQVTM, ANQGSEA. V was pared by 1 base and J by 8 bases, with 6 bases of the junction left unmatched. The CDR3 loop reads CSVEVDRVGGYTF. CDR3 coding DNA: TGCAGCGTTGAAGTGGACAGGGTAGGAGGCTACACCTTC. The entire variable domain, with the rest obtained from reference TRBV29-1 and TRBJ1-2, is as follows: SAVISQKPSRDICQRGTSLTIQCQVDSQVTMMFWYRQQPGQSLTLIATANQGSEATYESGFVIDKFPISRPNLTFSTLTVSNMSPEDSSIYLCSVEVDRVGGYTFGSGTRLTVV.

This rearrangement joins TRBV18 to TRBJ2-2; the match to TRBD1 covers 7 bases. V dropped 4 bases and J dropped 8; count of bases not matched to a gene: 10. The CDR3 contains 15 residues. Looked up from germline, CDR1 is KGHSH and CDR2 is LQKENI. CDR3 sequence reads: CASSLSGQLSGELFF. The CDR3 DNA sequence: TGTGCCAGCTCACTTTCGGGACAGCTTTCTGGGGAGCTGTTTTTT.

This clone was observed a single time. This chain joins TRBV5-1 and TRBJ2-3, with D maybe TRBD2 (6 bases). V lost 2 bases to trimming and J lost 1 base, with 11 bases between them. The V gene's germline CDR1 is SGHRS and CDR2 YFSETQ. There are 15 residues in the CDR3. CDR3: CASSLGGARTDTQYF. Here the CDR3 DNA reads TGCGCCAGCAGCTTAGGCGGGGCCCGCACAGATACGCAGTATTTT.

As for this clone: The junction departs from germline at one end; a sequencing error may be responsible. The V call is TRBV7-7, the J call TRBJ2-1; possible D gene TRBD2, 5 bases. This CDR3 region has 18 residues. Germline values: CDR1 SSHAT, CDR2 FNYEAQ (reference sequence). The CDR3 loop is CASSLGSEPALDLDEQFF. The CDR3 nucleotides are TGTGCTAGCAGCTTAGGAAGCGAACCGGCACTAGATCTAGATGAGCAGTTCTTC.

This clone showed up just a few times. The CDR3 is CASSQGLADIYEQYF. The DNA for the CDR3 is TGTGCCAGCAGCCAAGGGCTAGCGGACATCTACGAGCAGTACTTC. V gene TRBV14 combines with J gene TRBJ2-7; 7 bases are shared with TRBD2. The CDR3 length is 15 residues. Germline trimming cut 1 base from V and 3 bases from J; bases unmatched to any gene: 6. Germline CDR1 reads SGHDN; CDR2 reads FVKESK.

The chain employs TRBV6-5 and TRBJ1-4; 8 nucleotides agree with TRBD1. The V and J ends lost 5 bases and 3 bases, in that order; junction bases with no gene match: 2. The CDR3 is 14 amino acids. Germline CDR1 and CDR2: MNHEY and SVGAGI. The DNA for the CDR3 is TGTGCCAGCAGTCAGACAGGGGCTAATGAAAAACTGTTTTTT. Its translation is CASSQTGANEKLFF.

The chain recombines TRBV7-9 with TRBJ1-1; D is possibly TRBD1 (5 bases). Per the germline V gene, CDR1 is SEHNR and CDR2 is FQNEAQ (reference sequence). Trimming shortened V by 1 base and J by 3 bases, and 9 bases separated the two germline ends. The CDR3 extends over 14 amino acids. The CDR3 protein is CASSLVLGDTEAFF. For the CDR3, the DNA is TGTGCCAGCAGCTTAGTTTTAGGGGACACTGAAGCTTTCTTT.

V usage is TRBV2 and J usage is TRBJ2-2, with 7 bases fitting TRBD1. Trimming cost V 2 bases and J 4 bases; bases outside gene matches: 4. CDR3 length: 15 amino acids. Germline V lookup: CDR1 SNHLY, CDR2 FYNNEI. CDR3 in amino acids: CASSETGVGTGELFF. Here the CDR3 DNA reads TGTGCCAGCAGTGAAACAGGGGTAGGCACCGGGGAGCTGTTTTTT.

This clone appeared once. The chain is built from TRBV6-5 and TRBJ1-1; 8 bases map to TRBD1. The CDR3 runs 13 residues. CDR1 and CDR2 (germline): MNHEY, SVGAGI. With 8 bases clipped from V and 5 bases from J, the junction kept 7 bases outside the gene matches. As DNA, the CDR3 is TGTGCCAGCCGCGCACAGGGGGGGACTGAAGCTTTCTTT. Protein sequence: CASRAQGGTEAFF.

This chain joins TRBV15 and TRBJ2-3; TRBD2 matches at 8 bases. The V gene end was trimmed by 4 bases and the J gene end by 4 bases; junction bases not matched to a gene: 7. This CDR3 region has 15 residues. Germline V gives CDR1 LNHNV, CDR2 YYDKDF (reference sequence). Written as DNA, the CDR3 is TGTGCCACCAGCACTAGGACTAGCTCGTCAGATACGCAGTATTTT. Its protein is CATSTRTSSSDTQYF.

The V gene is TRBV11-2, the J gene TRBJ2-5; D is ambiguous. CDR1 and CDR2 from the germline V gene are SGHAT and FQNNGV. This CDR3 spans 14 amino acids. Trimming stripped 1 base from V and 5 bases from J, with 11 bases between. For the CDR3, the DNA is TGTGCCAGCAGCTTAGGTCCCCTAACCGAGACCCAGTACTTC. This encodes CASSLGPLTETQYF. Using reference TRBV11-2 and TRBJ2-5 for the parts outside the CDR3, the full variable domain is EAGVAQSPRYKIIEKRQSVAFWCNPISGHATLYWYQQILGQGPKLLIQFQNNGVVDDSQLPKDRFSAERLKGVDSTLKIQPAKLEDSAVYLCASSLGPLTETQYFGPGTRLLVL.

This clone was detected a few times. The chain employs TRBV6-8 and TRBJ1-1; no clear D gene. Germline CDR1 and CDR2: MNHGY and SAAAGT. V lost 2 bases and J 11 bases, leaving 18 bases between the germline ends. The CDR3 runs 14 residues. CDR3 in amino acids: CASSYPSRPGQAFF. The CDR3 DNA reads TGTGCCAGCAGTTACCCGTCAAGACCGGGTCAGGCTTTCTTT.

The CDR3 region has the DNA TGTGCCAGCAGCTCCGGGACAAATGAGCAGTTCTTC. It is translated as CASSSGTNEQFF. The chain employs TRBV5-5 and TRBJ2-1, with D maybe TRBD1 (6 bases). Trimming shortened V by 3 bases and J by 7 bases, and 8 bases separated the two germline ends. Per germline, CDR1 SGHKS and CDR2 YYEKEE (reference sequence). This CDR3 has 12 residues.

The V gene is TRBV4-1, the J gene TRBJ2-2; 11 bases fit TRBD1. Germline CDR1 is MGHRA and CDR2 is YSYEKL. J gave up 7 bases and V 5 bases, and 9 bases lay outside the gene matches. The CDR3 has 16 residues. The CDR3 bases are TGCGCCAGCAGCTTAGGGGACAGGGGGTATGACGGGGAGCTGTTTTTT. It specifies CASSLGDRGYDGELFF.

This rearrangement joins TRBV11-2 to TRBJ1-1; weak D call: TRBD1 (5 bases). This CDR3 has 14 amino acids. Germline CDR1 SGHAT, CDR2 FQNNGV. V lost 5 bases and J 3 bases, leaving 13 bases between the germline ends. The CDR3 reads CASSTKGSDTEAFF. Here the CDR3 DNA reads TGTGCCAGCAGCACAAAGGGGTCCGACACTGAAGCTTTCTTT. Supplemented by reference TRBV11-2 and TRBJ1-1, the full variable domain reads EAGVAQSPRYKIIEKRQSVAFWCNPISGHATLYWYQQILGQGPKLLIQFQNNGVVDDSQLPKDRFSAERLKGVDSTLKIQPAKLEDSAVYLCASSTKGSDTEAFFGQGTRLTVV.

This chain links TRBV10-2 with TRBJ1-2; 7 nucleotides match TRBD1. The CDR3 loop spans 14 amino acids. Per germline, CDR1 WSHSY and CDR2 SAAADI. Losses at the gene ends were 6 bases for V and 0 bases for J; bases not matched to a gene: 4. DNA for the CDR3: TGCGCCAGCAGGGAGGACAGGACTAACTATGGCTACACCTTC. Amino acid sequence: CASREDRTNYGYTF.

The chain joins TRBV3-1 (or the pseudogene TRBV3-2) to TRBJ1-1; D call uncertain. CDR1 and CDR2 from the germline V gene are LGHDT and YNNKEL (reference sequence). The V and J ends lost 5 bases and 3 bases respectively, with 10 bases between them. The CDR3 extends over 13 amino acids. CDR3 protein: CASSSRSDTEAFF. The CDR3 nucleotides read TGTGCCAGCAGCTCCCGGTCCGACACTGAAGCTTTCTTT.

The chain has TRBV11-2 and TRBJ2-7; 11 bases fit TRBD1. The length of the CDR3 is 14 residues. V shed 1 base and J 5 bases; nucleotides not matched to a gene: 1. The germline gives CDR1 SGHAT, CDR2 FQNNGV. The CDR3 coding sequence is TGTGCCAGCAGCTTAGGGACAGGGGGCCACGAGCAGTACGTC. Protein: CASSLGTGGHEQYV.